The 24 T cell receptor beta chains reported below all come from one sample, sequenced in a study of blood T cell repertoires in COVID-19. The repertoire was sequenced with immunoSEQ multiplex PCR; TCRdb's copy has only in-frame clones and lacks some. The top ten hold around an eighth of the sample, which has some 48,000 clones, approximately 78% seen once. Sequences were obtained from peripheral blood. The source is a human donor with acute or convalescent COVID-19. The donor label of this sample is uncertain.

V gene TRBV6-6 combines with J gene TRBJ2-1; a possible D gene is TRBD2 (5 bases). CDR1 and CDR2 (germline): MNHNY, SVGAGI (reference sequence). This CDR3 has 15 residues. V lost 4 bases, J lost 2 bases, and 12 bases lay in between. CDR3 in amino acids: CASSSPTRAYNEQFF. The CDR3, as DNA: TGTGCCAGCAGTTCACCAACTAGGGCCTACAATGAGCAGTTCTTC.

The chain uses TRBV30 and TRBJ1-5, with D unclear. The CDR3 extends over 15 amino acids. Germline V gives CDR1 GTSNPN, CDR2 SVGIG (reference sequence). Trimming left V 1 base short and J 3 bases short, with 13 bases between. In DNA, the CDR3 is TGTGCCTGGAGTGCCCGTCTAACCACCAATCAGCCCCAGCATTTT. Translating gives CAWSARLTTNQPQHF.

The chain carries TRBV3-1 (or the pseudogene TRBV3-2) and TRBJ1-2, with 7 bases that match TRBD1. The junction had 3 bases not matched to a gene; V was cut back by 1 base and J by 7 bases. Per the germline V gene, CDR1 is LGHDT and CDR2 is YNNKEL (reference sequence). This CDR3 comprises 13 residues. CDR3 amino acids: CASSQVQGTGYTF. CDR3 DNA: TGTGCCAGCAGCCAAGTACAGGGGACTGGCTACACCTTC.

This chain joins TRBV30 and TRBJ1-5, with 10 bases aligning to TRBD1. CDR3 length: 14 amino acids. CDR1 is GTSNPN and CDR2 is SVGIG in the germline V gene (reference sequence). After removal of 3 bases from V and 7 bases from J, the junction contained 6 bases not matched to a gene. The CDR3 DNA reads as TGTGCCTGGAGCCCGGACAGGGGGAGGCAGCCCCAGCATTTT. Translation: CAWSPDRGRQPQHF.

V usage is TRBV4-2 and J usage is TRBJ1-5, with 9 bases lining up with TRBD1. V trimming: 0 bases; J trimming: 6 bases; junction bases outside the gene matches: 0. Germline-derived CDR1 and CDR2 are LGHNA and YNFKEQ. The CDR3 sequence is 14 residues long. The CDR3 reads CASSQEDRGQPQHF. CDR3 coding DNA: TGTGCCAGCAGCCAAGAGGACAGGGGTCAGCCCCAGCATTTT.

The chain is built from TRBV3-1 (or the pseudogene TRBV3-2) and TRBJ2-5, with D possibly being TRBD1 (6 bases). The CDR3 length is 15 residues. Trimming left V 1 base short and J 5 bases short, with 14 bases between. The V gene's germline CDR1 is LGHDT and CDR2 YNNKEL (reference sequence). The CDR3 bases are TGTGCCAGCAGCCAAGCCTCCAGGGGCCTTGAGACCCAGTACTTC. It encodes CASSQASRGLETQYF.

The chain recombines TRBV28 with TRBJ2-7; 9 nucleotides line up with TRBD2. Unmatched junction bases numbered 6, after V lost 5 bases and J lost 4 bases. The CDR3 extends over 14 amino acids. CDR1 is MDHEN and CDR2 is SYDVKM in the germline V gene. CDR3 DNA: TGTGCCAGCAGTCGAGCGGGAGGCGGGTACGAGCAGTACTTC. This sequence encodes CASSRAGGGYEQYF.

This chain connects TRBV24-1 to TRBJ2-2; TRBD1 agrees at 8 bases. Germline V gene data show CDR1 as KGHDR and CDR2 as SFDVKD. CDR3 length equals 15 residues. Trimming at V came to 6 bases and at J to 3 bases, leaving 5 bases not matched to a gene. The CDR3 is CATSSGQGYTGELFF. CDR3 coding DNA: TGTGCCACCAGTTCCGGACAGGGTTACACCGGGGAGCTGTTTTTT.

The rearrangement joins TRBV4-3 to TRBJ1-6; D call uncertain. The CDR3 contains 13 residues. In germline, CDR1 is LGHNA, CDR2 YSLEER. The germline V and J ends were trimmed by 0 bases and 10 bases, with 7 bases remaining between them. The CDR3 DNA sequence: TGCGCCAGCAGCCAAGAGGCGCGGTCACCCCTCCACTTT. It is translated as CASSQEARSPLHF.

J is TRBJ1-3 and V is TRBV19, with TRBD1 as a possible D gene (5 bases). CDR3 size: 16 residues. Looked up from germline, CDR1 is LNHDA and CDR2 is SQIVND (reference sequence). V lost 6 bases and J lost 1, with 16 bases in between. CDR3 region: CASRRTRSSSGNTIYF. CDR3 coding DNA: TGTGCCAGTAGGAGGACACGGTCCAGTTCTGGAAACACCATATATTTT.

This chain links TRBV5-4 with TRBJ2-5; D is unresolved. V lost 3 bases to trimming and J lost 6 bases, with 15 bases between them. Per the germline V gene, CDR1 is SGHNT and CDR2 is YYREEE (reference sequence). This CDR3 has 14 amino acids. In DNA form, the CDR3 reads TGTGCCAGCAGCTCACCCATGGCCGTACAGACCCAGTACTTC. It yields the protein CASSSPMAVQTQYF. Full variable domain (rest looked up from reference TRBV5-4 and TRBJ2-5): ETGVTQSPTHLIKTRGQQVTLRCSSQSGHNTVSWYQQALGQGPQFIFQYYREEENGRGNFPPRFSGLQFPNYSSELNVNALELDDSALYLCASSSPMAVQTQYFGPGTRLLVL.

The chain employs TRBV30 and TRBJ2-1; a possible D gene is TRBD2 (6 bases). Germline CDR1 GTSNPN, CDR2 SVGIG (reference sequence). V gave up 3 bases and J gave up 1 base, with 13 bases separating them. The CDR3 extends over 15 amino acids. This CDR3 reads CAWRAGLSSYNEQFF. The CDR3 bases are TGTGCCTGGAGGGCGGGACTTTCATCCTACAATGAGCAGTTCTTC.

CDR3 loop: CASSLDWGGGYTF. The CDR3 nucleotides are TGTGCCAGCAGCTTAGACTGGGGGGGTGGCTACACCTTC. The chain couples TRBV7-2 to TRBJ1-2; D perhaps matches TRBD1 (5 bases). Trimming cost V 1 base and J 7 bases, with 10 bases left between them. Germline V lookup: CDR1 SGHTA, CDR2 FQGNSA. The CDR3 is 13 amino acids.

Worth noting for this clone: This sample also contains other DNA sequences that code for the same CDR3. CDR3 loop: CASSSTGVGGANVLTF. As DNA, the CDR3 is TGTGCCAGCAGTTCGACAGGGGTGGGGGGGGCCAACGTCCTGACTTTC. The genes are TRBV6-5 and TRBJ2-6; TRBD1 aligns across 8 bases. Germline assignment: CDR1 MNHEY and CDR2 SVGAGI. This CDR3 is 16 amino acids long. V dropped 4 bases and J dropped 4; count of bases not matched to a gene: 6.

The rearrangement links TRBV10-1 to TRBJ1-6; TRBD1 aligns across 7 bases. The CDR3 has 13 residues. The trim removed 4 bases at V and 12 bases at J, leaving 6 bases unmatched. CDR1 is WNHNN, CDR2 SYGVQD, per germline (reference sequence). This chain's CDR3 is CASSVNRGGPLHF. The CDR3, as DNA: TGCGCCAGCAGTGTAAACAGGGGAGGACCCCTCCACTTT.

This chain connects TRBV6-5 to TRBJ1-1; TRBD1 matches at 8 bases. V lost 7 bases, J lost 5 bases, and 6 bases stayed unmatched. Germline lookup yields CDR1 MNHEY and CDR2 SVGAGI. This CDR3 is 13 amino acids long. Here the CDR3 DNA reads TGTGCCAGCAACAGGGGGGAGTGGACTGAAGCTTTCTTT. Translating gives CASNRGEWTEAFF.

The chain employs TRBV5-4 and TRBJ2-3; 7 bases are shared with TRBD1. Germline V gives CDR1 SGHNT, CDR2 YYREEE (reference sequence). With 6 bases clipped from V and 5 bases from J, the junction kept 12 bases outside the gene matches. This CDR3 has 15 amino acids. CDR3 DNA: TGTGCCAGCACCCTGGGACAGCAAGGGGGAGATACGCAGTATTTT. It specifies CASTLGQQGGDTQYF.

This clone was recorded only once. The rearrangement links TRBV27 to TRBJ2-1; TRBD2 aligns across 14 bases. V lost 7 bases, J lost 7 bases, and 6 bases stayed unmatched. CDR1 is MNHEY, CDR2 SMNVEV, per germline (reference sequence). The CDR3 contains 15 residues. The CDR3 loop is CASNPGTSGRNEQFF. The CDR3 bases are TGTGCCAGCAATCCTGGGACTAGCGGGAGAAATGAGCAGTTCTTC.

The J gene is TRBJ2-7, the V gene TRBV28, with 7 bases lining up with TRBD1. CDR3 length equals 12 residues. Germline CDR1 and CDR2: MDHEN and SYDVKM. V dropped 4 bases and J dropped 5; count of bases not matched to a gene: 2. The DNA of the CDR3 is TGTGCCAGCAGTTCGACAGGGCACGAGCAGTACTTC. Its translation is CASSSTGHEQYF.

The CDR3 loop is CAISGQHSYEQYF. As DNA, the CDR3 is TGTGCCATCAGCGGACAGCACTCCTACGAGCAGTACTTC. The rearrangement links TRBV10-3 to TRBJ2-7; D may be TRBD1 (6 bases). Germline CDR1 reads ENHRY; CDR2 reads SYGVKD. V lost 6 bases to trimming and J lost 0 bases, with 9 bases between them. The CDR3 contains 13 residues.

The V call is TRBV27, the J call TRBJ1-5; D is uncertain. From germline, CDR1 is MNHEY and CDR2 SMNVEV (reference sequence). This CDR3 is 13 amino acids long. V lost 2 bases, J lost 3 bases, and 5 bases lay in between. The DNA of the CDR3 is TGTGCCAGCAGTTTAACCTACAATCAGCCCCAGCATTTT. This translates into CASSLTYNQPQHF.

V gene TRBV18 combines with J gene TRBJ1-5; tentatively, D is TRBD1 (6 bases). The CDR3 covers 13 residues. Trimming removed 5 bases from V and 1 base from J, with 6 bases in between. Germline-derived CDR1 and CDR2 are KGHSH and LQKENI. CDR3 in amino acids: CASSTGSNQPQHF. In nucleotides, the CDR3 is TGTGCCAGCTCAACAGGGAGCAATCAGCCCCAGCATTTT.

J is TRBJ1-1 and V is TRBV11-2; 7 bases match TRBD1. The junction had 4 bases not matched to a gene; V was cut back by 5 bases and J by 4 bases. The CDR3 length is 13 residues. The germline CDR1 and CDR2 sequences are SGHAT and FQNNGV. The CDR3: CASSVSGGTEAFF. DNA for the CDR3: TGTGCCAGCAGCGTGTCAGGGGGCACTGAAGCTTTCTTT. The variable domain in full, completed from reference TRBV11-2 and TRBJ1-1, reads EAGVAQSPRYKIIEKRQSVAFWCNPISGHATLYWYQQILGQGPKLLIQFQNNGVVDDSQLPKDRFSAERLKGVDSTLKIQPAKLEDSAVYLCASSVSGGTEAFFGQGTRLTVV.

The CDR3 DNA reads TGCGCCAGCTCCTTTAGTGGGGCTTTTAACACTGAAGCTTTCTTT. As protein: CASSFSGAFNTEAFF. The chain couples TRBV5-1 to TRBJ1-1, with D possibly being TRBD1 (5 bases). The ends were cut back, 7 bases at V and 2 bases at J, with 18 bases in the middle. The CDR3 runs to 15 residues. Germline V gene lookup returns CDR1 SGHRS and CDR2 YFSETQ.